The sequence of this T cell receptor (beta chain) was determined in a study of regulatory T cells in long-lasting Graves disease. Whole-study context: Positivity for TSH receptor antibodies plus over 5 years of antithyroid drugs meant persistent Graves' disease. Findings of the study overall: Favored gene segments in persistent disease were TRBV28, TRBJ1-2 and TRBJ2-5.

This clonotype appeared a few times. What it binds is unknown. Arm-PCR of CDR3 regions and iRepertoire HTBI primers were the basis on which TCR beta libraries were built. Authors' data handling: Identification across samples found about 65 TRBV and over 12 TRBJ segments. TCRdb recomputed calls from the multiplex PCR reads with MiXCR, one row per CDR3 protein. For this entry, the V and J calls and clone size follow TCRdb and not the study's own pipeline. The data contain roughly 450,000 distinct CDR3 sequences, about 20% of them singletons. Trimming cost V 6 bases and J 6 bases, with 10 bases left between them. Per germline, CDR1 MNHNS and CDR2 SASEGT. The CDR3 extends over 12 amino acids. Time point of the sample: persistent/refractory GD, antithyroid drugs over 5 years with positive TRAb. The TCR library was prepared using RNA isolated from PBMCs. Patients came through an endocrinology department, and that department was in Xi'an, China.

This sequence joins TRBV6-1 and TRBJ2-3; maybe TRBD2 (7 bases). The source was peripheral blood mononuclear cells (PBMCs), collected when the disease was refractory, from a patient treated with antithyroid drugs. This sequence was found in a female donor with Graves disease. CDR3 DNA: TGTGCCAGCAGCAGGGGAGGGGATACGCAGTATTTT. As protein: CASSRGGDTQYF.